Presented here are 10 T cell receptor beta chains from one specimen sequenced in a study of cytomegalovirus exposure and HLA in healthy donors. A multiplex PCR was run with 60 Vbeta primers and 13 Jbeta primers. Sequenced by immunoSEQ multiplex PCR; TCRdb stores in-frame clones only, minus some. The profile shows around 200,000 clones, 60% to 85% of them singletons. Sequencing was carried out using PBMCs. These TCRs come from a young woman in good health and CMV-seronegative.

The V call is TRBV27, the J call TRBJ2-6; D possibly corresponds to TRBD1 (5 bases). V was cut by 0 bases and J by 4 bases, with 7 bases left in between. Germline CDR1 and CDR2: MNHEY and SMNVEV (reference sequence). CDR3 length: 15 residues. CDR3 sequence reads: CASSLSGVGANVLTF. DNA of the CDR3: TGTGCCAGCAGTTTATCAGGGGTCGGGGCCAACGTCCTGACTTTC.

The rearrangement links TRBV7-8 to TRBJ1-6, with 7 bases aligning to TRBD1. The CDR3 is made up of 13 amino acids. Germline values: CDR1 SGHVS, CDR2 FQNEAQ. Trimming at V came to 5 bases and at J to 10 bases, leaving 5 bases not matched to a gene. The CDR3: CASSTTGESPLHF. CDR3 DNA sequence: TGTGCCAGCAGCACCACAGGGGAATCACCCCTCCACTTT. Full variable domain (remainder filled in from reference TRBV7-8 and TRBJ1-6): GAGVSQSPRYKVAKRGQDVALRCDPISGHVSLFWYQQALGQGPEFLTYFQNEAQLDKSGLPSDRFFAERPEGSVSTLKIQRTQQEDSAVYLCASSTTGESPLHFGNGTRLTVT.

CDR3 sequence: CSVVFRRASGRPEGDNEQFF. In DNA, the CDR3 is TGCAGCGTTGTATTTCGGAGGGCTAGCGGGAGGCCCGAGGGGGACAATGAGCAGTTCTTC. The chain couples TRBV29-1 to TRBJ2-1; 11 bases are shared with TRBD2. Germline V lookup: CDR1 SQVTM, CDR2 ANQGSEA. The junction had 22 bases not matched to a gene; V was cut back by 4 bases and J by 5 bases. The CDR3 is 20 amino acids.

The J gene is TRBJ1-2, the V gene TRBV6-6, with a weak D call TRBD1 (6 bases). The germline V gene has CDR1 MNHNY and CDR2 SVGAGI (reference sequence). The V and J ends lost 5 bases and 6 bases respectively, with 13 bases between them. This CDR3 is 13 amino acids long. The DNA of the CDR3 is TGTGCCAGCAGTCCCCGGGACAACGATGGCTACACCTTC. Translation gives CASSPRDNDGYTF.

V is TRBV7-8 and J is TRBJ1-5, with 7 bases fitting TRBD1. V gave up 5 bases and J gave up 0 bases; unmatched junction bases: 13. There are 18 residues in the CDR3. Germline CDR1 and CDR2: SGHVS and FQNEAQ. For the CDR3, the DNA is TGTGCCAGCAGCGAGCCGGGACAGCTATGGAATAGCAATCAGCCCCAGCATTTT. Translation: CASSEPGQLWNSNQPQHF.

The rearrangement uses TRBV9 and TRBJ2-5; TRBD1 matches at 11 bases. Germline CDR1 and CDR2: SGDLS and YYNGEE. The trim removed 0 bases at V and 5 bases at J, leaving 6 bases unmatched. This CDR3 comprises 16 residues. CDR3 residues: CASSVAGTGGGETQYF. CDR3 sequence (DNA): TGTGCCAGCAGCGTAGCTGGGACAGGGGGAGGGGAGACCCAGTACTTC.

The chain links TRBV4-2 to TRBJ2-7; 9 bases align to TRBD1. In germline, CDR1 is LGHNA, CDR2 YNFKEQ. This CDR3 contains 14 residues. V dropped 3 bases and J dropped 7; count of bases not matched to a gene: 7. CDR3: CASSHGTGNPEQYF. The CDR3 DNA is TGTGCCAGCAGCCACGGGACAGGGAACCCGGAGCAGTACTTC.

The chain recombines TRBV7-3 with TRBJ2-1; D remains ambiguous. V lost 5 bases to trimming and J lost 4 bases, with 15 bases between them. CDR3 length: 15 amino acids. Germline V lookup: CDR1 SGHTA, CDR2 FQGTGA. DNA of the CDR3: TGTGCCAGCAGCCCCGGAAGCGCTACTTACAATGAGCAGTTCTTC. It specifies CASSPGSATYNEQFF.

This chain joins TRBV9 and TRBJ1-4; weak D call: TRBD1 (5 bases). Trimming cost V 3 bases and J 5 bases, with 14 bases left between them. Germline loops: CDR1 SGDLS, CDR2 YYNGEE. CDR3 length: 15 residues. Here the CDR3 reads CASSASGTPNEKLFF. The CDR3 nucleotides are TGTGCCAGCAGCGCATCAGGGACTCCGAATGAAAAACTGTTTTTT.

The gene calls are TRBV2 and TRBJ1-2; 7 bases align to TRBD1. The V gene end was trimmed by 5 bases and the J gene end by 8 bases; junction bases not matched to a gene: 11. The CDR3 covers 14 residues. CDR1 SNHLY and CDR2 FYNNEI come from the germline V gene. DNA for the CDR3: TGTGCCAGCAGTCCGAGACAGGGAGTAAGCGGCTACACCTTC. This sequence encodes CASSPRQGVSGYTF.